The present entry profiles one TCR beta chain with its context. The antigen it recognizes is unknown. Qualities for individual bases were not recorded, and no much larger clone is one base off. The data stem from a study of blood T cell repertoires in COVID-19 (dated by TCRdb to the early 2020s). Regarding the complete study: Collaborator samples came from the United States, Italy and Spain and covered acute and convalescent phases of COVID-19. The material from the prospective study consisted of cDNA or gDNA derived from T cells, B-cell-depleted T cells, or PBMCs. Subjects who had been exposed to COVID-19, were actively infected with it, or had recovered from it provided the deeply sampled blood TCRbeta repertoires that made up the dataset. The repertoires were released in a freely available public database meant as a resource for research on the immune response to SARS-CoV-2. Samples were obtained from the ongoing ImmuneRACE study (first 160 participants) and from some 1,200 subjects provided by 6 global collaborators. The sample metadata nearly always contained a de-identified subject ID, COVID-19 status, age in years and sex. Where HLA class I and class II types were available, the types were taken from metadata supplied by the sample provider, not from assay-based typing.

The CDR3, from cysteine to phenylalanine, totals 12 residues. Only the CDR3 DNA stays, 36 bases, in frame from base 1. V is cut by 6 bases and J by 3 bases, and the space between the germline ends is 9 bases. CDR1 and CDR2 (MNHEY, SVGAGI) derive from the germline V gene. Overall results and qualifications from the work: Clinical and demographic metadata were provided uncurated, with the amount varying by source and participant.

The immunoSEQ Assay, a bias-controlled multiplex PCR, was used to amplify TCRbeta CDR3 regions from genomic DNA. As for the original processing: The number of nucleated cells in each sample was estimated from the amplification of reference gene primers within the assay. To quantify the absolute abundance of each unique TCRbeta CDR3 rearrangement, sequence reads were collapsed and filtered. For each sample, productive Simpson clonality was calculated as the square root of Simpson's diversity index across productive rearrangements. Imported from immuneACCESS, the table was reduced by TCRdb to in-frame sequences with V and J called. These copies leave out some clones; in studies compared against another copy, an unresolved V gene accounts for under half, and the cause of the remainder is not known. That table furnishes V, J and clone size, whereas the DNA furnished D and trimming. The table for this sample lists hundreds of thousands of clones; 65% to 85% of them were counted only once. Approximately 6.8% of the sample goes to the ten largest clones.

Participants in the prospective study were aged roughly 18 to 90 years, lived in about two dozen United States geographic areas, and enrolled through a virtual design. Cohort assignment in the prospective study relied on participant-reported clinical history from a screening survey and a study questionnaire. Recovered participants in ImmuneRACE Cohort 3 were defined as having two consecutive negative NP/OP PCR tests, clearance from a healthcare professional, or resolution of symptoms. In the prospective study, whole blood, serum and a nasopharyngeal or oropharyngeal swab were collected from each participant by mobile phlebotomists. Over a 2-month period, participants in the prospective study had the option of providing additional blood draws and questionnaires. Blood samples from the prospective study were shipped frozen or at room temperature prior to DNA extraction.

Recombination connected TRBV6-5 to TRBJ2-7, with the D gene not clear enough to name. Sequenced input: PBMCs or T cells enriched from blood (not recorded which). This receptor was taken from a woman aged 40 to 50 who had recovered from COVID-19. The bases are TGTGCCAGCAGACGGGTTCTCTACGAGCAGTACTTC. This encodes CASRRVLYEQYF.